The TCR beta chain under discussion was sequenced for a study of blood T cell repertoires in COVID-19. Sequencing was performed with immunoSEQ multiplex PCR; in TCRdb, only in-frame clones are kept and a portion is missing. The sample has approximately 150,000 clones, less than 90% seen once. The germline V gene encodes CDR1 SGDLS and CDR2 YYNGEE. V gave up 4 bases and J gave up 1 base, with 11 bases separating them. This CDR3 has 14 residues. The material sequenced was PBMCs or T cells enriched from blood (not recorded which). The clonotype originates from a human donor with acute COVID-19. The donor label of this sample is uncertain. This chain connects TRBV9 to TRBJ2-5, with D possibly TRBD2 on 5 matching bases. CDR3 sequence reads: CASSPSGSQETQYF. The CDR3, as DNA: TGTGCCAGCAGCCCCTCGGGATCCCAAGAGACCCAGTACTTC.